This record covers a single T cell receptor (beta chain). Original data processing: Amplification with reference gene primers provided the estimates of nucleated cell counts. Here immunoSEQ multiplex PCR was the method, and the copy in TCRdb shows in-frame clones only, minus some. That table gives V, J and clone size, and the DNA gave D and trimming. The sample lists 55,000 to 70,000 clones; about four fifths were seen once. This specimen belongs to a study of blood T cell repertoires in COVID-19. Study in general: In each case, the material was cDNA or gDNA derived from T cells, B-cell-depleted T cells, or PBMCs.

The CDR3 totals 15 residues. The germline CDR1 and CDR2 sequences are SGHRS and YFSETQ. The germline V and J ends were trimmed by 0 bases and 4 bases, with 13 bases remaining between them. The chain combines TRBV5-1 with TRBJ1-1; D remains ambiguous. This receptor was taken from a human donor in a cohort sampled during active COVID-19. The sequencing sample was made of peripheral blood. The CDR3 region is CASSLDGLSGTEAFF. CDR3 sequence (DNA): TGCGCCAGCAGCTTGGACGGCCTATCGGGCACTGAAGCTTTCTTT. The full variable domain, completed using reference TRBV5-1 and TRBJ1-1, is KAGVTQTPRYLIKTRGQQVTLSCSPISGHRSVSWYQQTPGQGLQFLFEYFSETQRNKGNFPGRFSGRQFSNSRSEMNVSTLELGDSALYLCASSLDGLSGTEAFFGQGTRLTVV.